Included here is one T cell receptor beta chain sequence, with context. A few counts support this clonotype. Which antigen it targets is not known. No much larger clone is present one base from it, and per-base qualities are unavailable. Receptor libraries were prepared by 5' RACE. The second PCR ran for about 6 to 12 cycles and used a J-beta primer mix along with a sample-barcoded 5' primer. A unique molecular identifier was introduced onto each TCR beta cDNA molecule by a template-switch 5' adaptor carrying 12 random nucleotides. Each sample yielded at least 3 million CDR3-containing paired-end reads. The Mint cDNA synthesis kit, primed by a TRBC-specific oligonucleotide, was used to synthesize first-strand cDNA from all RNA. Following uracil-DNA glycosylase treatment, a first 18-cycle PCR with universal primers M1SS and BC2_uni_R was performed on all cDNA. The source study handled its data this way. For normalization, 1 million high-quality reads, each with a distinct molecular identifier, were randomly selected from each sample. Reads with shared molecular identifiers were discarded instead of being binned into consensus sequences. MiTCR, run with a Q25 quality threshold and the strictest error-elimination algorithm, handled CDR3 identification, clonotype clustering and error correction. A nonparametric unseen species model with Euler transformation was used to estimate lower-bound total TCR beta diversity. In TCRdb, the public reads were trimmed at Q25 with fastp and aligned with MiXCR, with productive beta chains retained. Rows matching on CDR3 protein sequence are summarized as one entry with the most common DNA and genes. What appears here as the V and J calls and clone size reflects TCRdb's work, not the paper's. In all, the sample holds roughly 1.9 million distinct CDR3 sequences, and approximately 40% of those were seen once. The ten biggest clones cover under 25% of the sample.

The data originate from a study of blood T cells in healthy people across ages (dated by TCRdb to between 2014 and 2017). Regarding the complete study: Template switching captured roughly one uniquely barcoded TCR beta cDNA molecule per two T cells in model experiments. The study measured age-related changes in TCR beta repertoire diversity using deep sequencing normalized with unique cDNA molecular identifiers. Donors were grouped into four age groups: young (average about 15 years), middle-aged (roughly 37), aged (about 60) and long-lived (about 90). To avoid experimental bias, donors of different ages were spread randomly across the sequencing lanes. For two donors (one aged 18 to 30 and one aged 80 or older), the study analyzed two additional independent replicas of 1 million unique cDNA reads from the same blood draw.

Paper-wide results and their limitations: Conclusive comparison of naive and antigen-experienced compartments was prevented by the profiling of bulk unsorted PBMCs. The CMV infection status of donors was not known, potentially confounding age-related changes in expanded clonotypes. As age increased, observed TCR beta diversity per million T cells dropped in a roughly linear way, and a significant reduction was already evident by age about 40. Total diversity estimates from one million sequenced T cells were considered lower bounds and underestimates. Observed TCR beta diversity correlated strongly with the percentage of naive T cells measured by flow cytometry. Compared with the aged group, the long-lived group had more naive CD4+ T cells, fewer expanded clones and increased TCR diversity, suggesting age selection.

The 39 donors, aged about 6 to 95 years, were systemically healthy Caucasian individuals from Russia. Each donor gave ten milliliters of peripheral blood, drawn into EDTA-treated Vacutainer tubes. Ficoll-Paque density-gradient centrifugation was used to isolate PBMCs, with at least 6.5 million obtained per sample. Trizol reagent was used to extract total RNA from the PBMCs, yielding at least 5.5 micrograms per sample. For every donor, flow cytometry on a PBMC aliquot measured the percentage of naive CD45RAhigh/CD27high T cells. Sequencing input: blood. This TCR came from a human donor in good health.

The CDR3 reads as follows: CASSLPGIEKLFF. Here is the DNA: TGTGCCAGCAGTTTACCAGGGATTGAAAAACTGTTTTTT. Rearrangement joined TRBV28 to TRBJ1-4; the best D guess is TRBD1, with 5 bases matching. At the junction V is shortened by 2 bases and J by 7 bases, with 8 bases in between. CDR1 MDHEN and CDR2 SYDVKM are derived from the germline V gene. From the cysteine through the phenylalanine, the CDR3 covers 13 amino acids. Only the CDR3 part of the read is kept: 39 bases, read in frame from the first base.